This paragraph covers one T cell receptor (beta chain) sequence. The assay was immunoSEQ multiplex PCR, and TCRdb's table has in-frame clones only and misses some. This sample has about 35,000 clones, with about 90% found just once. V shed 5 bases, J shed 0 bases, and the junction held 6 bases outside the gene matches. Germline V gives CDR1 SGHTA, CDR2 FQGNSA. The CDR3 has 15 amino acids. The data derive from a study of blood T cell repertoires in COVID-19. Material for sequencing was peripheral blood. The chain is built from TRBV7-2 and TRBJ2-7; TRBD2 agrees at 8 bases. This clonotype was sampled from a human donor in a cohort sampled during active COVID-19. The DNA of the CDR3 is TGTGCCAGCAGCGATAGCGGGGCCCCCTCCTACGAGCAGTACTTC. Translation: CASSDSGAPSYEQYF.